This passage covers 32 T cell receptor beta chains from one sample sequenced in a study of PD-1 blockade in mismatch repair-deficient tumors. The data were produced by immunoSEQ multiplex PCR, yet TCRdb's version contains in-frame clones alone and is incomplete. The table lists 85,000 to 130,000 clones, roughly four fifths of them singletons. Material: peripheral blood, obtained 36 weeks after starting pembrolizumab. The source of these receptors is an adult with mismatch repair-deficient cancer.

Turning to this clone: This specimen includes other DNA sequences encoding the same CDR3. V gene TRBV6-5 combines with J gene TRBJ2-3; 9 nucleotides agree with TRBD2. Trimming at V came to 0 bases and at J to 4 bases, leaving 2 bases not matched to a gene. Germline assignment: CDR1 MNHEY and CDR2 SVGAGI. The CDR3 sequence is 15 residues long. CDR3 loop: CASSYSSGRPDTQYF. The CDR3 DNA sequence: TGTGCCAGCAGTTACTCGAGCGGGAGGCCAGATACGCAGTATTTT.

The chain is built from TRBV18 and TRBJ1-1; no reliable D call. The CDR3 runs 15 residues. Germline V gene sequence: CDR1 KGHSH, CDR2 LQKENI. Trimming left V 3 bases short and J 2 bases short, with 13 bases between. The CDR3 DNA reads TGTGCCAGCTCACCGCCCGGTCGGGTTAACACTGAAGCTTTCTTT. Its translation is CASSPPGRVNTEAFF.

DNA of the CDR3: TGTGCCAGCAGCTTAGCGCGGGAGGTGTACAATGAGCAGTTCTTC. Its protein product is CASSLAREVYNEQFF. The rearrangement joins TRBV11-2 to TRBJ2-1; 8 bases are shared with TRBD2. CDR1 is SGHAT and CDR2 is FQNNGV in the germline V gene. The V segment lost 1 base and the J segment 4 bases; nucleotides outside the gene matches: 3. The CDR3 covers 15 residues.

The table lists this clone with a count of one. J is TRBJ1-1 and V is TRBV19; D is undetermined. Germline-derived CDR1 and CDR2 are LNHDA and SQIVND (reference sequence). Trimming shortened V by 5 bases and J by 0 bases, and 10 bases separated the two germline ends. The CDR3 loop spans 14 amino acids. The CDR3 DNA sequence: TGTGCCAGTAGTGCGCGCGAAGTGAACACTGAAGCTTTCTTT. The encoded protein is CASSAREVNTEAFF.

This rearrangement joins TRBV19 to TRBJ1-5; unclear D gene. The ends were cut back, 3 bases at V and 6 bases at J, with 6 bases in the middle. CDR1 and CDR2 (germline): LNHDA, SQIVND (reference sequence). The CDR3 contains 12 residues. CDR3 residues: CASSILGQPQHF. The DNA for the CDR3 is TGTGCCAGTAGTATTTTGGGTCAGCCCCAGCATTTT.

The CDR3 protein is CASSPAHPSSYEQYF. DNA for the CDR3: TGTGCCAGCAGCCCGGCCCACCCCAGCTCCTACGAGCAGTACTTC. V usage is TRBV6-5 and J usage is TRBJ2-7; D gene uncertain. Germline V gene data show CDR1 as MNHEY and CDR2 as SVGAGI. The V end lost 6 bases, the J end lost 0 bases, and 15 bases lay between the germline ends. The CDR3 covers 15 residues.

The chain recombines TRBV2 with TRBJ2-5; possibly TRBD2 for D (5 bases). This CDR3 contains 18 residues. Trimming took 1 base from V and 0 from J, leaving 18 bases between them. CDR1 is SNHLY and CDR2 is FYNNEI in the germline V gene. CDR3 bases: TGTGCCAGCAGTGAAGGAGGGCTAGACCCAACCTACCAAGAGACCCAGTACTTC. This translates into CASSEGGLDPTYQETQYF.

The CDR3 reads CSVVPGQGRQETQYF. The CDR3 region has the DNA TGCAGCGTCGTACCGGGACAGGGGCGTCAAGAGACCCAGTACTTC. The chain uses TRBV29-1 and TRBJ2-5; 10 nucleotides line up with TRBD1. Germline CDR1 is SQVTM and CDR2 is ANQGSEA. Unmatched junction bases numbered 9, after V lost 6 bases and J lost 2 bases. The CDR3 consists of 15 residues.

The gene calls are TRBV2 and TRBJ2-5; either TRBD1 or TRBD2 may supply D (6 bases each). Germline loops: CDR1 SNHLY, CDR2 FYNNEI. This CDR3 has 13 amino acids. V lost 7 bases to trimming and J lost 1 base, with 10 bases between them. CDR3 sequence (DNA): TGTGCCAGCAAAGGGGGACTCCAAGAGACCCAGTACTTC. As protein: CASKGGLQETQYF. The entire variable domain, with the rest obtained from reference TRBV2 and TRBJ2-5, is as follows: EPEVTQTPSHQVTQMGQEVILRCVPISNHLYFYWYRQILGQKVEFLVSFYNNEISEKSEIFDDQFSVERPDGSNFTLKIRSTKLEDSAMYFCASKGGLQETQYFGPGTRLLVL.

J is TRBJ2-7 and V is TRBV27; tentative D call: TRBD2 (6 bases). Germline V gives CDR1 MNHEY, CDR2 SMNVEV (reference sequence). The CDR3 is 14 residues long. Trimming removed 6 bases at V and 2 bases at J, with 14 bases between. CDR3 nucleotide sequence: TGTGCCAGCAGCCCAGCGGGCGGTGCCTACGAGCAGTACTTC. The encoded protein is CASSPAGGAYEQYF.

The rearrangement uses TRBV10-3 and TRBJ2-5; TRBD2 agrees at 8 bases. Per germline, CDR1 ENHRY and CDR2 SYGVKD. With 4 bases clipped from V and 4 bases from J, the junction kept 2 bases outside the gene matches. The CDR3 loop spans 13 amino acids. CDR3 sequence: CAISGSGAETQYF. CDR3 coding DNA: TGTGCCATCAGTGGTAGCGGGGCAGAGACCCAGTACTTC.

The chain employs TRBV6-1 and TRBJ2-1; 10 nucleotides match TRBD1. From germline, CDR1 is MNHNS and CDR2 SASEGT. V lost 5 bases to trimming and J lost 10 bases; unmatched junction nucleotides: 11. The CDR3 is made up of 15 amino acids. CDR3 sequence reads: CASSTGTGEGREQFF. The CDR3 bases are TGTGCCAGCAGTACCGGGACAGGGGAGGGCCGGGAGCAGTTCTTC.

A few counts support this clone. The chain uses TRBV2 and TRBJ1-2, with no clear D. Germline-derived CDR1 and CDR2 are SNHLY and FYNNEI. CDR3 length: 13 amino acids. The V and J ends lost 1 base and 9 bases respectively, with 12 bases between them. CDR3 sequence reads: CASSEEHQPSYTF. DNA of the CDR3: TGTGCCAGCAGTGAAGAACACCAACCGAGCTACACCTTC.

The chain uses TRBV4-1 and TRBJ1-5; D is undetermined. Between the trimmed V and J ends, which lost 6 bases and 0 bases, there was a span of 9 bases. This CDR3 comprises 14 residues. Germline CDR1 MGHRA, CDR2 YSYEKL. CDR3 protein: CASSPDYSNQPQHF. CDR3 nucleotides: TGCGCCAGCAGTCCGGATTATAGCAATCAGCCCCAGCATTTT.

The chain is built from TRBV5-4 and TRBJ1-4; D uncertain. Germline lookup yields CDR1 SGHNT and CDR2 YYREEE (reference sequence). This CDR3 spans 18 amino acids. Trimming pared 3 bases from V and 6 bases from J, leaving 24 bases between. For the CDR3, the DNA is TGTGCCAGCAGCTCCCGTACCTGGAGAGGGTTTCTCGATGAAAAACTGTTTTTT. Translation: CASSSRTWRGFLDEKLFF. Based on the CDR3 plus reference TRBV5-4 and TRBJ1-4, the full variable domain is ETGVTQSPTHLIKTRGQQVTLRCSSQSGHNTVSWYQQALGQGPQFIFQYYREEENGRGNFPPRFSGLQFPNYSSELNVNALELDDSALYLCASSSRTWRGFLDEKLFFGSGTQLSVL.

V is TRBV7-9 and J is TRBJ2-1; D may be TRBD1 or TRBD2 (6 bases each). Trimming stripped 5 bases from V and 9 bases from J, with 23 bases between. This CDR3 contains 16 residues. Germline-derived CDR1 and CDR2 are SEHNR and FQNEAQ (reference sequence). DNA of the CDR3: TGTGCCAGCAGCCAATATGATGGGGGGCCCAGGGGTGAGCAGTTCTTC. Residues: CASSQYDGGPRGEQFF.

This rearrangement joins TRBV5-4 to TRBJ2-5; TRBD2 might be the D (5 bases). The V end lost 4 bases, the J end lost 5 bases, and 15 bases lay between the germline ends. CDR1 and CDR2 (germline): SGHNT, YYREEE (reference sequence). This CDR3 is 14 amino acids long. The CDR3 bases are TGTGCCAGCAGCCTAACTAGGTTCCTGGAGACCCAGTACTTC. Its translation: CASSLTRFLETQYF.

This chain links TRBV11-2 with TRBJ2-3; D is unclear. With 0 bases removed from V and 7 bases from J, the gap between germline ends came to 5 bases. Germline V gives CDR1 SGHAT, CDR2 FQNNGV. The CDR3 contains 12 residues. Here the CDR3 DNA reads TGTGCCAGCAGCTTAGAGAAAAATACGCAGTATTTT. It encodes CASSLEKNTQYF.

This chain connects TRBV7-3 to TRBJ2-1, with TRBD2 matching 9 bases. V lost 5 bases and J lost 1; bases outside the gene matches: 3. CDR1 and CDR2 from the germline V gene are SGHTA and FQGTGA. CDR3 length: 15 residues. In nucleotides, the CDR3 is TGTGCCAGCAGCCTGAGCGGGAGGTCCTACAATGAGCAGTTCTTC. Amino acid sequence: CASSLSGRSYNEQFF.

This chain uses TRBV29-1 with TRBJ2-3; 8 bases are a match to TRBD1. This CDR3 is built from 12 residues. V lost 5 bases, J lost 4 bases, and 2 bases stayed unmatched. Germline-derived CDR1 and CDR2 are SQVTM and ANQGSEA. In DNA form, the CDR3 reads TGCAGCGTTTCAGGGGGCCCAGATACGCAGTATTTT. Translated: CSVSGGPDTQYF.

The chain has TRBV12-2 and TRBJ2-7. TRBV12-2 is a pseudogene. The CDR3 extends over 13 amino acids. CDR3 sequence (DNA): TGTGCCAGCAGACCTCGTGGGGACTACGAGCAGTACTTC. Its protein is CASRPRGDYEQYF.

The CDR3 coding sequence is TGTGCCAGCAGCCACCGGGACAGACCTTTCTACGAGCAGTACTTC. Its protein is CASSHRDRPFYEQYF. The chain recombines TRBV7-9 with TRBJ2-7; TRBD1 matches 7 bases. This CDR3 is built from 15 residues. V was pared by 5 bases and J by 3 bases, with 10 bases of the junction left unmatched. The germline V gene has CDR1 SEHNR and CDR2 FQNEAQ (reference sequence).

Remarks on this clone: The sample contains more than one DNA sequence encoding this CDR3. The chain links TRBV5-6 to TRBJ1-5; the match to TRBD1 covers 9 bases. This CDR3 comprises 15 residues. Germline V gene sequence: CDR1 SGHDT, CDR2 YYEEEE. Germline trimming cut 0 bases from V and 4 bases from J; bases unmatched to any gene: 2. CDR3 loop: CASSLAGTGNQPQHF. As DNA, the CDR3 is TGTGCCAGCAGCTTGGCCGGGACAGGGAATCAGCCCCAGCATTTT.

This clone was seen repeatedly, ten times or more. J is TRBJ2-3 and V is TRBV25-1; no definite D call. CDR3 size: 11 residues. CDR1 MGHDK and CDR2 SYGVNS come from the germline V gene. Trimming pared 6 bases from V and 8 bases from J, leaving 9 bases between. CDR3 loop: CASRVAGTQYF. CDR3 bases: TGTGCCAGCAGGGTAGCAGGTACGCAGTATTTT.

This chain connects TRBV6-6 to TRBJ1-5; 7 nucleotides match TRBD1. This CDR3 comprises 14 residues. The V gene's germline CDR1 is MNHNY and CDR2 SVGAGI (reference sequence). The V gene end was trimmed by 4 bases and the J gene end by 8 bases; junction bases not matched to a gene: 8. The CDR3 nucleotides are TGTGCCAGCAGTTCCCAGGGGGGCGGGGAGCCCCAGCATTTT. Amino acids: CASSSQGGGEPQHF.

The gene calls are TRBV9 and TRBJ2-7; possible D gene TRBD2, 6 bases. This CDR3 is 15 amino acids long. CDR1 is SGDLS and CDR2 is YYNGEE in the germline V gene. The V gene lost 3 bases and the J gene lost 0 bases, with 13 bases spanning the gap. The DNA for the CDR3 is TGTGCCAGCAGCGGAGGGGACTTTAGCTCCTACGAGCAGTACTTC. Its protein product is CASSGGDFSSYEQYF.

This chain uses TRBV19 with TRBJ1-2; D is unresolved. This CDR3 has 11 residues. V dropped 7 bases and J dropped 2 bases, with 5 bases sitting between them. Germline CDR1 LNHDA, CDR2 SQIVND (reference sequence). DNA for the CDR3: TGTGCCAGTACTGAGAACTATGGCTACACCTTC. Amino acid sequence: CASTENYGYTF.

This rearrangement joins TRBV27 to TRBJ1-2, with D possibly matching TRBD1 (5 bases). This CDR3 is built from 14 residues. Trimming cost V 3 bases and J 5 bases, with 13 bases left between them. CDR1 is MNHEY, CDR2 SMNVEV, per germline (reference sequence). The CDR3 loop reads CASSFTGTTYGYTF. The CDR3 DNA reads as TGTGCCAGCAGTTTTACTGGGACGACTTATGGCTACACCTTC.

The chain couples TRBV7-6 to TRBJ1-1, with 11 bases fitting TRBD1. Germline loops: CDR1 SGHVS, CDR2 FNYEAQ. V gave up 5 bases and J gave up 6 bases; unmatched junction bases: 5. The CDR3 is made up of 14 amino acids. CDR3 loop: CASSRTGGASEAFF. In DNA form, the CDR3 reads TGTGCCAGCAGCCGGACAGGGGGCGCCTCTGAAGCTTTCTTT.

V and J are TRBV29-1 and TRBJ2-3, with a possible D match to TRBD1 (6 bases). The CDR3 has 14 amino acids. Germline loops: CDR1 SQVTM, CDR2 ANQGSEA. The germline V and J ends were trimmed by 3 bases and 4 bases, with 14 bases remaining between them. CDR3 sequence: CSVDQGMTADTQYF. For the CDR3, the DNA is TGCAGCGTTGATCAGGGGATGACGGCAGATACGCAGTATTTT.

The rearrangement joins TRBV18 to TRBJ1-1, with D perhaps TRBD1 (6 bases). The CDR3 totals 16 residues. CDR1 is KGHSH, CDR2 LQKENI, per germline. Trimming took 6 bases from V and 0 from J, leaving 17 bases between them. This CDR3 is CASSPGGGLVNTEAFF. The CDR3 bases are TGTGCCAGCTCGCCTGGGGGGGGGCTGGTGAACACTGAAGCTTTCTTT.

The rearrangement joins TRBV7-2 to TRBJ2-1; D may match TRBD1 or TRBD2 (5 bases each). Germline V gives CDR1 SGHTA, CDR2 FQGNSA. Trimming took off 5 bases at V and 6 bases at J, with 11 bases between the two ends. This CDR3 is built from 13 residues. The CDR3 is CASSPVGTNEQFF. The CDR3 DNA sequence: TGTGCCAGCAGCCCTGTGGGGACCAATGAGCAGTTCTTC.